This paragraph reports one T cell receptor (beta chain). The age range of participants was about 18 to 89 years, with residence in about 25 US areas. The sample belongs to a study of blood T cell repertoires in COVID-19. Looking at the study overall: Samples of COVID-19 (acute and convalescent) were obtained from the United States, Italy and Spain.

As processed by the authors: Amplification from reference gene primers served as the basis for estimated nucleated cell counts. Clones were read by immunoSEQ multiplex PCR, and TCRdb kept only the in-frame ones, dropping some. V, J and clone size derive from that table, while D and trimming were established from the DNA sequence. The top ten clones hold over 2% of a sample with 270,000 or so clones, about nine tenths of them seen once. The origin of this receptor is a woman between 40 and 55 years old with acute COVID-19. The sequenced material came from PBMCs or T cells enriched from blood (not recorded which).

CDR3: CASSPLGGGNTEAFF. In nucleotides, the CDR3 is TGCGCCAGCAGCCCACTCGGGGGTGGGAACACTGAAGCTTTCTTT. The rearrangement links TRBV4-1 to TRBJ1-1; the D gene is possibly TRBD1 (5 bases). This CDR3 contains 15 residues. Germline-derived CDR1 and CDR2 are MGHRA and YSYEKL. V was trimmed by 4 bases and J by 1 base, leaving 13 bases between them.